Shown below are 24 T cell receptor beta chains from a single sample sequenced in a study of tumor-infiltrating lymphocytes in primary liver carcinoma. Extraction of RNA together with DNA used roughly 19-32 mg of unsorted bulk tissue. cDNA specific to TCR beta was made from 500 ng of total RNA, with a constant-region primer employed for priming. Three nested multiplex PCR rounds of slightly modified ARM-PCR generated TCR beta libraries. Both of the initial two PCR rounds ran for about 9 cycles and employed TRBV1-TRBV30 forward primers alongside a C-beta reverse primer. TCRdb ran MiXCR on the multiplex PCR reads and lists one entry per CDR3 protein. The table records approximately 73,000 distinct CDR3 sequences, 55% to 75% of them present only once. Material for sequencing was liver tumor tissue from sampling region 4. Subset in this sample: tumor region T4, right-lateral pole. The receptor set was obtained from a man aged 35 to 55 with primary liver carcinoma and hepatitis B virus infection.

Remarks on this clonotype: At one boundary the junction diverges from the germline segment, which might be a read error. The V gene is TRBV11-2, the J gene TRBJ2-5; D not certain. Germline V lookup: CDR1 SGHAT, CDR2 FQNNGV. This CDR3 has 17 amino acids. The CDR3, as DNA: TGTGCCAGCAGTTTAGAGTTAGGATTAATGGGAAGGGAGACCCAGTACTTC. Encoded protein: CASSLELGLMGRETQYF.

Comment on this clonotype: A much bigger clone sits one base away, suggesting this may be a read error. This chain connects TRBV29-1 to TRBJ2-7; 11 nucleotides match TRBD1. Germline-derived CDR1 and CDR2 are SQVTM and ANQGSEA. The CDR3 has 13 amino acids. The CDR3 sequence is CSVGGQGDYDQYF. In DNA, the CDR3 is TGCAGCGTTGGGGGACAGGGGGACTACGATCAGTACTTC.

For this clonotype: A junction boundary mismatches the germline segment, possibly from a read error. The CDR3 region has the DNA TGCGGCACCCGGACAGGAAACACAGATAGGCAGTATTTT. The encoded protein is CGTRTGNTDRQYF. The rearrangement links TRBV29-1 to TRBJ2-3; 7 nucleotides agree with TRBD1. The CDR3 contains 13 residues. Per the germline V gene, CDR1 is SQVTM and CDR2 is ANQGSEA.

The CDR3 DNA reads as TGTGCCAGCAGCCAACAGGGAGGACAGTCCCAGCATTTT. This translates into CASSQQGGQSQHF. The chain joins TRBV6-1 to TRBJ1-5, with D possibly being TRBD1 (6 bases). The CDR3 covers 13 residues. V was clipped by 6 bases and J by 11 bases, with 17 bases between them. Germline-derived CDR1 and CDR2 are MNHNS and SASEGT.

Only one count was recorded for this clonotype. CDR3 residues: CASSAGLAVSPGELFF. In DNA form, the CDR3 reads TGTGCCAGCAGCGCGGGACTAGCGGTCTCCCCCGGGGAGCTGTTTTTT. The chain uses TRBV11-2 and TRBJ2-2, with 11 bases fitting TRBD2. The CDR3 loop spans 16 amino acids. Germline loops: CDR1 SGHAT, CDR2 FQNNGV. The junction had 8 bases not matched to a gene; V was cut back by 5 bases and J by 6 bases.

This clonotype appeared many times. The V and J genes are TRBV10-3 and TRBJ2-2; TRBD2 aligns across 8 bases. CDR3 length: 14 residues. The V gene end was trimmed by 11 bases and the J gene end by 3 bases; junction bases not matched to a gene: 8. Germline assignment: CDR1 ENHRY and CDR2 SYGVKD. CDR3 loop: CASGGATYTGELFF. The CDR3 DNA is TGTGCCTCCGGGGGGGCTACGTACACCGGGGAGCTGTTTTTT.

A note on this clonotype: The junction departs from the called germline gene at one end, perhaps through a read error. The rearrangement joins TRBV24-1 to TRBJ2-1; 10 nucleotides line up with TRBD2. The CDR3 contains 15 residues. Germline loops: CDR1 KGHDR, CDR2 SFDVKD. The chain's CDR3 is CAASDDTSGKDEQFF. The CDR3 nucleotides read TGTGCCGCCAGTGATGATACTAGCGGGAAGGATGAGCAGTTCTTC.

The CDR3 protein is CASSYLGGAESCTF. CDR3 sequence (DNA): TGTGCCAGCAGTTACTTAGGGGGCGCTGAGAGCTGCACCTTC. The chain links TRBV6-5 to TRBJ1-2, with 7 bases lining up with TRBD1. After removal of 1 base from V and 13 bases from J, the junction contained 12 bases not matched to a gene. The V gene's germline CDR1 is MNHEY and CDR2 SVGAGI. The CDR3 loop spans 14 amino acids.

The chain couples TRBV6-5 to TRBJ2-5; D unresolved. V lost 5 bases to trimming and J lost 5 bases, with 18 bases between them. CDR3 length: 15 residues. The germline gives CDR1 MNHEY, CDR2 SVGAGI. The chain's CDR3 is CASSRVGRPQETQYF. The CDR3 DNA reads TGTGCCAGCAGTAGGGTGGGAAGGCCCCAGGAGACCCAGTACTTC.

Details on this clonotype: A much larger clonotype is one base distant, so this may be a read error. The gene calls are TRBV7-9 and TRBJ1-2; D remains ambiguous. CDR1 SEHNR and CDR2 FQNEAQ come from the germline V gene (reference sequence). V was clipped by 3 bases and J by 7 bases, with 15 bases between them. The CDR3 is 14 residues long. The CDR3 DNA sequence: TGTGCCAGCAGCTTGGACCCGGCCGGGAGTGGCTACACCTTC. It codes for CASSLDPAGSGYTF.

Worth noting for this clonotype: The junction does not match germline at one end; this may be a read error. This chain uses TRBV4-2 with TRBJ2-1; no firm D call. The CDR3 extends over 16 amino acids. Germline V gene data show CDR1 as LGHNA and CDR2 as YNFKEQ. CDR3 residues: CASSQDPVGLEDEHFF. CDR3 nucleotide sequence: TGTGCCAGCAGCCAAGACCCCGTTGGTCTTGAGGATGAGCACTTCTTC.

A note on this clonotype: The germline gene is not matched at one end of the junction; a read error may be the cause. V usage is TRBV11-2 and J usage is TRBJ2-1; D assignment may be TRBD1 or TRBD2 (6 bases each). Germline V gives CDR1 SGHAT, CDR2 FQNNGV. This CDR3 is 17 amino acids long. In nucleotides, the CDR3 is TGTGCCTGCAGCGCGCAGTCGAGGGGGGAGGTGATCAATGAGCAGTTCTTC. Translated: CACSAQSRGEVINEQFF.

Details on this clonotype: One base away lies a much larger clone, so this may be a sequencing read error. The chain has TRBV4-1 and TRBJ2-1; possible D gene TRBD2, 6 bases. Looked up from germline, CDR1 is MGHRA and CDR2 is YSYEKL. This CDR3 contains 15 residues. The CDR3 nucleotides are TGCACCAGCAGCCAAGATCCCAGGGAGGACAATGAGCAGTTCTTC. The encoded protein is CTSSQDPREDNEQFF.

A note on this clonotype: A much larger clone lies a single base off, so this may be a read error. The V gene is TRBV2, the J gene TRBJ2-5; D unclear. Germline CDR1 SNHLY, CDR2 FYNNEI. The CDR3 runs to 12 residues. This CDR3 is CVSSEVGETQYF. For the CDR3, the DNA is TGTGTCAGCAGTGAAGTAGGAGAGACCCAGTACTTC.

On this clonotype itself: The conserved final phenylalanine or tryptophan is absent from the CDR3, which likely points to a read error. No DNA is shown, since the ends of the CDR3 on it are uncertain; the CDR3 is the one TCRdb lists. The J gene is TRBJ1-5, the V gene TRBV6-1. The CDR3 spans 15 amino acids, including both terminal residues. Germline CDR1 is MNHNS and CDR2 is SASEGT. This chain's CDR3 is CAGSERGLGNQPQQS.

Note on this clonotype: Sequence at one end of the junction differs from germline and may be a read error. This sequence joins TRBV11-1 and TRBJ2-3, with D tentatively TRBD1 or TRBD2 (5 bases each). CDR1 and CDR2 (germline): SGHAT, FQDESV (reference sequence). CDR3 length: 16 residues. CDR3 protein: CASSLGTSTRTDMQYF. In nucleotides, the CDR3 is TGTGCCAGCAGCCTCGGGACCAGCACACGAACAGATATGCAGTATTTT.

A remark on this clonotype: A junction end diverges from the germline sequence, so it may reflect a read error. The chain recombines TRBV11-1 with TRBJ2-7, with 7 bases that match TRBD1. Germline CDR1 and CDR2: SGHAT and FQDESV (reference sequence). This CDR3 has 13 amino acids. This CDR3 is CASTRQGTSELYF. In DNA form, the CDR3 reads TGTGCCAGTACCCGACAGGGAACCAGCGAGCTGTATTTC.

In regard to this clonotype: Mismatch with germline at one junction end may stem from a read error. The chain links TRBV20-1 to TRBJ1-2; D is unresolved. Germline values: CDR1 DFQATT, CDR2 SNEGSKA (reference sequence). The length of the CDR3 is 12 residues. This CDR3 is CSAPEHPDGYTF. Written as DNA, the CDR3 is TGCAGTGCCCCGGAGCACCCCGACGGCTACACTTTC.

Concerning this clonotype: One end of the junction fails to match germline, which may point to a read error. The rearrangement uses TRBV11-2 and TRBJ2-1, with D possibly TRBD1 on 6 matching bases. Germline assignment: CDR1 SGHAT and CDR2 FQNNGV. The CDR3 extends over 14 amino acids. CDR3 amino acids: CTSSFDRWSVEQFF. CDR3 in DNA: TGTACCAGCAGCTTTGACAGGTGGTCGGTTGAGCAGTTCTTC.

Concerning this clonotype itself: A junction end diverges from the germline sequence, so it may reflect a read error. This chain joins TRBV6-5 and TRBJ2-7; 10 nucleotides align to TRBD1. The germline CDR1 and CDR2 sequences are MNHEY and SVGAGI. The CDR3 length is 16 residues. In DNA form, the CDR3 reads TGTGCCAGCAATTACTCTAGGGACAGGGGCCTAGGGGAGCTGTACTTC. This sequence encodes CASNYSRDRGLGELYF.

This clonotype came up a few times. A much larger clone lies one base from this, so it may be a read error. The V call is TRBV7-9, the J call TRBJ1-1; D gene ambiguous. This CDR3 is 15 amino acids long. Deletions cut 6 bases from V and 1 base from J, with 15 bases between. Per germline, CDR1 SEHNR and CDR2 FQNEAQ (reference sequence). The CDR3 spells CASSQPGVPNTEAFF. DNA for the CDR3: TGTGCCAGCAGTCAACCGGGAGTGCCGAACACTGAAGCTTTCTTT.

A note on this clonotype: A junction boundary mismatches the germline segment, possibly from a read error. The rearrangement links TRBV6-1 to TRBJ2-7, with D tentatively TRBD1 or TRBD2 (5 bases each). There are 15 residues in the CDR3. Germline V gene data show CDR1 as MNHNS and CDR2 as SASEGT. The CDR3 sequence is CAISEAQGEGYEQYF. CDR3 nucleotide sequence: TGTGCCATCAGTGAAGCGCAGGGAGAGGGCTACGAGCAGTACTTC.

In its sample, this clonotype was seen many times. This rearrangement joins TRBV24-1 to TRBJ2-2, with D perhaps matching TRBD1 (5 bases). The V end lost 1 base, the J end lost 7 bases, and 12 bases lay between the germline ends. CDR3 length equals 15 residues. Looked up from germline, CDR1 is KGHDR and CDR2 is SFDVKD. This chain's CDR3 is CATSDLSRDHGELFF. The CDR3 DNA sequence: TGTGCCACCAGTGATTTATCCAGGGATCACGGGGAGCTGTTTTTT.

Points on this clonotype: A read error is likely, as this CDR3 ends without the conserved phenylalanine or tryptophan. The rearrangement links TRBV28 to TRBJ2-6, with 7 nucleotides matching TRBD2. The V segment lost 7 bases and the J segment 4 bases; nucleotides outside the gene matches: 4. The V gene's germline CDR1 is MDHEN and CDR2 SYDVKM. The CDR3 has 14 residues. Written as DNA, the CDR3 is TGTGCCAGCATGGGAGGGAACGGGGCCAACGTCCTGACTTTA. It specifies CASMGGNGANVLTL.